A few counts support the clone carrying this T cell receptor (beta chain). This sample's treatment: randomized to nivolumab then ipilimumab (arm A) or the reverse (arm B). Data came from immunoSEQ multiplex PCR; TCRdb stores just in-frame clones and leaves some out. The sample lists 10,000 to 13,000 clones, 55% to 70% occurring once. The data belong to a study of sequential checkpoint blockade in melanoma. The CDR3 contains 14 residues. From germline, CDR1 is MNHEY and CDR2 SMNVEV (reference sequence). Between the trimmed V and J ends, which lost 6 bases and 4 bases, there was a span of 15 bases. Sequenced material: CD8+ T cells sorted from blood (inferred from file names), taken from a patient given nivolumab and ipilimumab in sequence. J is TRBJ2-5 and V is TRBV27; possible D gene TRBD1, 6 bases. The TCR was taken from a human donor with melanoma. CDR3 DNA sequence: TGTGCCAGCAGAGAGGCAGGGGTCGGAGAGACCCAGTACTTC. Amino acid sequence: CASREAGVGETQYF.